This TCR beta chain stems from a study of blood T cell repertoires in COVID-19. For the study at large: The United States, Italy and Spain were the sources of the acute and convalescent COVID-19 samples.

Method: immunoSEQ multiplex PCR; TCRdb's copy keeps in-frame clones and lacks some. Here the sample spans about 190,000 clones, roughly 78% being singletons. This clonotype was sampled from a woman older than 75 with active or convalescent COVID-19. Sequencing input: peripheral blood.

CDR3 nucleotides: TGTGCCAGCATCGAGGGGGGGACTAGCGTCCACGAGCAGTACTTC. This translates into CASIEGGTSVHEQYF. The chain links TRBV25-1 to TRBJ2-7; TRBD2 matches at 10 bases. CDR3 length equals 15 residues. V shed 7 bases and J 5 bases; nucleotides not matched to a gene: 11. CDR1 MGHDK and CDR2 SYGVNS come from the germline V gene.